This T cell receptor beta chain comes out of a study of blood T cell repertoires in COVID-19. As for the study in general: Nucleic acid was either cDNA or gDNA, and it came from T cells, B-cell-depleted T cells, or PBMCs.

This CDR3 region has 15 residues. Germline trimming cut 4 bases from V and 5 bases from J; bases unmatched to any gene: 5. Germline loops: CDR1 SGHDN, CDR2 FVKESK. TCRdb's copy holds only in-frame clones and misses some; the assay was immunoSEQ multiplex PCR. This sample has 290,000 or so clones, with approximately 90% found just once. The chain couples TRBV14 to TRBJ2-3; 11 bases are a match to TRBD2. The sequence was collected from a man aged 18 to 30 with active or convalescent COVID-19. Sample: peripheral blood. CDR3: CASSRSGRAQDTQYF. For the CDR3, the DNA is TGTGCCAGCAGCCGTAGCGGGAGGGCCCAAGATACGCAGTATTTT.